This T cell receptor (beta chain) was recovered during a study of Ad26.COV2.S vaccination and SARS-CoV-2 variants (dated by TCRdb to the early 2020s). Study-level background: Vaccine-arm donors were drawn from COV1001, a multicentre, randomized, double-blind, placebo-controlled phase I-IIa trial of Ad26.COV2.S in healthy adults. Dosing of Ad26.COV2.S was intramuscular, at either 5x10^10 or 1x10^11 viral particles, delivered as one shot or as two shots spaced 56 days apart. TCRbeta repertoire sequencing was used to assess the specificity and breadth of SARS-CoV-2-reactive T cell receptors after Ad26.COV2.S vaccination. The TCR-sequenced set comprised approximately 32 samples: roughly 19 Ad26.COV2.S vaccine recipients, 5 placebo recipients and 8 SARS-CoV-2 convalescent individuals. Trial participants were randomized into five groups of five, in which low-dose or high-dose Ad26.COV2.S was given once or twice, or placebo was given on both occasions. Throughout the experiments and outcome assessment, investigators stayed blinded to trial group allocation. Beyond this particular receptor, the publication reports: Higher spike-specific TCR breadth was observed in Ad26.COV2.S recipients than in placebo recipients (P = 0.0014). According to the authors, total T cell responses may have been underestimated by the TCR breadth and depth analyses. Comparing responses between vaccine doses or regimens was not something the study was powered to do. Non-spike TCR breadth was comparable between vaccine and placebo recipients, consistent with the vaccine containing only spike. After vaccination, substantial breadth of spike-specific CD8+ and CD4+ T cell responses was reported.

The treatment or condition label, read with the paper, signifies: roughly 18 received Ad26.COV2.S at low or high dose, single or two shots; about five received placebo; per-sample allocation not given. For vaccine and placebo recipients, the sequenced repertoires came from samples collected on day 63 after the first injection. In Cohort 1b, more than 20 adults aged 18-55 years were enrolled at a single site in Boston, USA, between 29 July and 7 August 2020. Ad26.COV2.S consisted of a replication-incompetent adenovirus type 26 vector by which a prefusion-stabilized SARS-CoV-2 spike protein from the original Wuhan strain was expressed. This clone appeared a few times. Which antigen it targets is not known. No base quality values were provided; no much bigger clone lies one nucleotide off. The CDR3 spans 16 residues, from the cysteine through the phenylalanine. The retained sequence is limited to the CDR3, 48 bases, with the frame set at the first base. V is cut back by 6 bases and J by 7 bases, with 9 bases in the junction unmatched.

The immunoSEQ Assay was the method used to sequence TCRbeta CDR3 regions. After extraction, genomic DNA underwent amplification by bias-controlled multiplex PCR, followed by high-throughput sequencing. The published analysis was carried out like this. To quantify the absolute abundance of every unique TCRbeta CDR3 region, sequences were collapsed and filtered. T cell fraction was estimated by normalizing TCRbeta template counts to usable DNA, which was measured by amplifying reference genes present in all nucleated cells. Repertoire TCRs were annotated as SARS-CoV-2-specific when V gene, CDR3 amino acid sequence and J gene were exactly matched to a known reactive TCR set. The reference SARS-CoV-2 TCR set came from MIRA and was filtered for enrichment in COVID-19-positive ImmuneCODE repertoires, removing public or cross-reactive TCRs. Using the MIRA antigens, annotated TCRs were further analysed by specific ORF or by position within an ORF. Breadth was defined as annotated unique rearrangements over total unique productive rearrangements; depth was the summed frequency of those rearrangements. Two-sided Wilcoxon rank-sum tests were used to compare TCR breadth between groups. TCRdb mirrors the immuneACCESS table, restricted to in-frame sequences. Some clones are absent from its copies; in checked studies, under half trace to an unresolved V gene, and the reason for the others is unknown. Clonal size and the V and J genes are those of that table, whereas D and trimming came from the DNA. The sample data list about 390,000 clones, and around 92% of these were observed just once. Over 1.5% of the sample is taken by the ten largest.

Sequences were derived from peripheral blood, sampled in a trial of Ad26.COV2.S vaccine versus placebo. This sequence uses TRBV6-7 and TRBJ2-5; 15 junctional bases match TRBD2. TRBV6-7 is assigned to the ORF class and has an uncertain function. The sequence was obtained from a person aged 18-65 years who received the Ad26.COV2.S COVID-19 vaccine or a placebo. The nucleotide sequence reads as follows: TGTGCCAGCAGCTGGGGGACTAGCGGGGGGCCCGGGACCCAGTACTTC. This is translated as CASSWGTSGGPGTQYF.